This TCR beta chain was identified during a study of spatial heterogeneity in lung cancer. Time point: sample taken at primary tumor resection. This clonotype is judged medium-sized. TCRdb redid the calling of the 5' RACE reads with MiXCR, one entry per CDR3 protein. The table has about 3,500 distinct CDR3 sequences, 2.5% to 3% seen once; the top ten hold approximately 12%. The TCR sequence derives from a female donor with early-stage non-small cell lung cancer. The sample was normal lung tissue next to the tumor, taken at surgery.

The CDR3 spells CASSGDRVGSPLHF. Here the CDR3 DNA reads TGTGCCAGCAGTGGGGACAGGGTTGGCTCACCCCTCCACTTT. The genes are TRBV28 and TRBJ1-6; 9 bases are a match to TRBD1. V was pared by 5 bases and J by 10 bases, with 6 bases of the junction left unmatched. There are 14 residues in the CDR3. Germline CDR1 MDHEN, CDR2 SYDVKM. The full variable domain, its missing parts supplied by reference TRBV28 and TRBJ1-6, is DVKVTQSSRYLVKRTGEKVFLECVQDMDHENMFWYRQDPGLGLRLIYFSYDVKMKEKGDIPEGYSVSREKKERFSLILESASTNQTSMYLCASSGDRVGSPLHFGNGTRLTVT.